The clone carrying this T cell receptor (beta chain) was seen only a few times. Its antigen is as yet unknown. PCR employed 60 Vbeta and 13 Jbeta primers. The data were produced by immunoSEQ multiplex PCR, yet TCRdb's version contains in-frame clones alone and is incomplete. The sample gives about 150,000 clones, 80% of which show up once; roughly 12% is in the top ten. These data are taken from a study of cytomegalovirus exposure and HLA in healthy donors. General observations from the study: DRB1 had the most TCR associations and HLA-C the fewest, a later analysis found, with rates varying by HLA locus. Earlier analysis yielded a pattern in which most TCR beta V segments were productive about 87% or about 30% of the time.

The sequenced material came from PBMCs. This clonotype was obtained from a young man in good health and CMV-seropositive.

The CDR3 protein is CASSEVTSGPTYEQYF. CDR3 sequence (DNA): TGCGCCAGCAGTGAGGTTACTAGCGGGCCTACCTACGAGCAGTACTTC. The rearrangement uses TRBV10-2 and TRBJ2-7; 9 bases align to TRBD2. This CDR3 is 16 amino acids long. CDR1 and CDR2 from the germline V gene are WSHSY and SAAADI. V lost 2 bases, J lost 2 bases, and 7 bases stayed unmatched.